This T cell receptor beta chain stems from a study of OX40 agonist ivuxolimab in advanced cancers. Across the whole study: Treatment of patients was with ivuxolimab, an agonistic anti-OX40 (CD134) antibody. Ivuxolimab was administered intravenously to patients at 0.01 to 10 mg/kg every 2 weeks.

The V and J ends lost 0 bases and 5 bases respectively, with 14 bases between them. This CDR3 comprises 15 residues. Looked up from germline, CDR1 is SGHRS and CDR2 is YFSETQ. The protocol was immunoSEQ multiplex PCR, while the TCRdb copy is restricted to in-frame clones and leaves out a portion. The sample has some 69,000 clones, 80% to 95% seen once. The chain employs TRBV5-1 and TRBJ1-2, with D maybe TRBD1 (6 bases). Sequenced material: CD4+ or CD8+ T cells sorted from blood, taken in a trial of the OX40 agonist ivuxolimab. The TCR comes from an adult with an advanced solid tumor such as melanoma, head and neck, liver or kidney cancer. The CDR3 spells CASSLAGTSGYGYTF. The CDR3 DNA follows: TGCGCCAGCAGCTTGGCTGGGACATCGGGTTATGGCTACACCTTC. The full variable domain, its missing parts supplied by reference TRBV5-1 and TRBJ1-2, is KAGVTQTPRYLIKTRGQQVTLSCSPISGHRSVSWYQQTPGQGLQFLFEYFSETQRNKGNFPGRFSGRQFSNSRSEMNVSTLELGDSALYLCASSLAGTSGYGYTFGSGTRLTVV.